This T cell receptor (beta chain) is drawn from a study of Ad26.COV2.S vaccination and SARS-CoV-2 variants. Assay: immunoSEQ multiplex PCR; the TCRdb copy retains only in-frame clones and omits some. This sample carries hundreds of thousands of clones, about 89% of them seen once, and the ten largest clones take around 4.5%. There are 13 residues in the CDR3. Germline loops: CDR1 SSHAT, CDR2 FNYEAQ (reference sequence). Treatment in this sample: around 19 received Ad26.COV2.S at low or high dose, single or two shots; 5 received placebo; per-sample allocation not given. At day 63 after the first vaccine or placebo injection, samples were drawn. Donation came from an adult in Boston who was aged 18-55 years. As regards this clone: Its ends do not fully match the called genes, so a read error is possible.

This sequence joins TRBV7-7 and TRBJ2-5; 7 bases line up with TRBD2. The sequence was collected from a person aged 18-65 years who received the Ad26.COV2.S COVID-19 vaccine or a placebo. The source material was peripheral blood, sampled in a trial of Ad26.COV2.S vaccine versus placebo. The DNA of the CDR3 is TGTGCTAGCAGCGGGGTCCCCCAAGAGACCCAGTACTTC. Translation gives CASSGVPQETQYF.